This T cell receptor beta chain was captured by sequencing in a study of siplizumab effects on memory and regulatory T cells. The assay was immunoSEQ multiplex PCR, and TCRdb's table has in-frame clones only and misses some. Altogether more than 75,000 clones are present, under 95% being singletons, with the ten largest covering approximately 7.1%. Losses at the gene ends were 6 bases for V and 3 bases for J; bases not matched to a gene: 11. There are 15 residues in the CDR3. Per germline, CDR1 SQVTM and CDR2 ANQGSEA. This TCR came from a human donor in good health. V usage is TRBV29-1 and J usage is TRBJ1-1, with TRBD1 matching 9 bases. Sequences were obtained from CD8+ T cells sorted from blood. The CDR3 DNA reads as TGCAGCGTCCAAGGCGGGACAGGGAGTTACACTGAAGCTTTCTTT. Amino acid sequence: CSVQGGTGSYTEAFF.